This TCR beta chain is drawn from a study of lymphopenia after photon versus proton radiotherapy. This clone was observed a few times. Repertoires were generated with immunoSEQ multiplex PCR, while TCRdb's copy carries only in-frame clones and drops some. Of 150,000 to 200,000 clones in the sample, approximately 90% were seen once. The specimen was peripheral blood, collected from a patient treated with photon-based radiotherapy. The receptor was isolated from a man aged 50 or older with gastric cancer.

CDR3: CASSSSGSYEQYF. DNA of the CDR3: TGTGCCAGCAGTTCCAGCGGGAGCTACGAGCAGTACTTC. This chain connects TRBV27 to TRBJ2-7, with 8 bases identical to TRBD2. This CDR3 comprises 13 residues. From germline, CDR1 is MNHEY and CDR2 SMNVEV (reference sequence). V lost 4 bases to trimming and J lost 3 bases; unmatched junction nucleotides: 2.